What follows is one T cell receptor beta chain and its context. Its cognate antigen is unknown. For the second PCR, which ran for 7 to 11 cycles, a sample-barcoded 5' primer and a J-beta primer mix were used. Every cDNA molecule carried a tag from a template-switch adaptor bearing 12 random nucleotides. TCRdb redid the calling of the 5' RACE reads with MiXCR, one entry per CDR3 protein. The sample lists around 500,000 distinct CDR3 sequences; roughly 48% were seen once. The data derive from a study of blood T cells in healthy people across ages. Study-wide background: About one barcoded beta molecule per two T cells was the capture yield of template switching. Study-wide findings and caveats: Investigators viewed diversity estimates from one million T cells as underestimates, the study reported. The CMV status of each donor remained undetermined, and this could have confounded shifts in expanded clonotypes.

The CDR3 length is 14 residues. Germline V CDR1 and CDR2: DFQATT, SNEGSKA (reference sequence). This chain uses TRBV20-1 with TRBJ2-5; 9 positions match TRBD2. The sequence derives from a man older than 75 in good health. The specimen sequenced was blood. The CDR3 sequence: CGGVSGGGKETQYF. As DNA, the CDR3 is TGCGGGGGGGTTAGCGGGGGTGGGAAAGAGACCCAGTACTTC.